This T cell receptor beta chain was sequenced in a study of T cell responses to AZD1222 COVID-19 vaccine. Study-wide points: Per reports, nearly half of all spike-specific TCRs target regions that are unmutated in variants. Donors were largely white British and mainly female; clonal diversity was possibly underestimated. The number of AZD1222 recipients seropositive at baseline was only 6 or 7.

TCRdb's table, derived via immunoSEQ multiplex PCR, lists solely in-frame clones and lacks some. Of about 150,000 clones in the sample, 85% to 95% were seen once. To note about this clone: The antigen is not known.

V lost 0 bases and J 5 bases, leaving 7 bases between the germline ends. The CDR3 is 14 residues long. CDR1 and CDR2 from the germline V gene are LGHNA and YSLEER. Sequenced material: peripheral blood, taken on day 0 of AZD1222 vaccination. The chain recombines TRBV4-3 with TRBJ1-4; D gene ambiguous. The source of this sequence is an adult in good health. In DNA, the CDR3 is TGCGCCAGCAGCCAAGATAGGCGGAATGAAAAACTGTTTTTT. This codes for CASSQDRRNEKLFF.